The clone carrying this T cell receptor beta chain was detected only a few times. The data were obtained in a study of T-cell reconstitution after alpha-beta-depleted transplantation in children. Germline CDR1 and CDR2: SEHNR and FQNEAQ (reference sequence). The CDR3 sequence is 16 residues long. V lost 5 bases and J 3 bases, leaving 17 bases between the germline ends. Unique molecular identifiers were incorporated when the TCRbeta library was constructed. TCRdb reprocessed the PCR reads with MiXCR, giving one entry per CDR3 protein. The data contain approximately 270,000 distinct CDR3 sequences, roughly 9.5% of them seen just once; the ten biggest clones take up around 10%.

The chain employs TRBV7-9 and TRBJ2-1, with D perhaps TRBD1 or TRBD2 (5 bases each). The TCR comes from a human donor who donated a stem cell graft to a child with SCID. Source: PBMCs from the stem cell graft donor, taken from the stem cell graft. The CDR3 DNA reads TGTGCCAGCAGCAACCCTCGAGGGGATATCTACAATGAGCAGTTCTTC. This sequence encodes CASSNPRGDIYNEQFF. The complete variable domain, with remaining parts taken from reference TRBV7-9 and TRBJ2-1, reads DTGVSQNPRHKITKRGQNVTFRCDPISEHNRLYWYRQTLGQGPEFLTYFQNEAQLEKSRLLSDRFSAERPKGSFSTLEIQRTEQGDSAMYLCASSNPRGDIYNEQFFGPGTRLTVL.